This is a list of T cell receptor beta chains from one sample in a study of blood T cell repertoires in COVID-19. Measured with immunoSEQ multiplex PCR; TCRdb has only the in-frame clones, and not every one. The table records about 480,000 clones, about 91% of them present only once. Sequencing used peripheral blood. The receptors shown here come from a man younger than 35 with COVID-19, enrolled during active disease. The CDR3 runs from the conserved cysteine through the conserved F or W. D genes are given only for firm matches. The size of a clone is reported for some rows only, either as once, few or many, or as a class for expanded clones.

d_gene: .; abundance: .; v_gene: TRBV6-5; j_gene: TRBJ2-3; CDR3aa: CATSGFTDTQYF; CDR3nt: TGTGCCACCAGCGGGTTCACAGATACGCAGTATTTT
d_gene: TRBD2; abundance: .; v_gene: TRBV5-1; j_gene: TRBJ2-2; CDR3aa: CASSLPGDSGSAGELFF; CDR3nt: TGCGCCAGCAGCCTCCCGGGGGATAGCGGGAGCGCCGGGGAGCTGTTTTTT
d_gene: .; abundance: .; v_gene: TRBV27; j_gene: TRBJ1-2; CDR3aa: CASSHSRENYGYTF; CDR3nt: TGTGCCAGCAGCCACTCCAGGGAAAACTATGGCTACACCTTC
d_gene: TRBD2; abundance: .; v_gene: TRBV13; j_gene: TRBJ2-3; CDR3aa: CASSSGLAGDTQYF; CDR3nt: TGTGCCAGCAGCTCGGGACTAGCGGGGGATACGCAGTATTTT
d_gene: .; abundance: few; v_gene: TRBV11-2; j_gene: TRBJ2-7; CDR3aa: CASSLGGSSNEQYF; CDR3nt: TGTGCCAGCAGCTTAGGAGGGAGTAGCAACGAGCAGTACTTC
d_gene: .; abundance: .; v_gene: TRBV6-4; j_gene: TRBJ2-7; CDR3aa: CASSDLRTQHPYEQYF; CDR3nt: TGTGCCAGCAGTGACTTAAGGACTCAACACCCCTACGAGCAGTACTTC
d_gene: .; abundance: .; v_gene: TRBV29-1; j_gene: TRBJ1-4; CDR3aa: CSGRQTSGEKLFF; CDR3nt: TGCAGCGGACGGCAGACCTCCGGGGAAAAACTGTTTTTT
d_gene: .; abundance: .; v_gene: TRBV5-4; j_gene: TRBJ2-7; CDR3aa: CASSFGSGQGIFEQYF; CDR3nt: TGTGCCAGCAGCTTTGGCTCAGGCCAGGGGATTTTCGAGCAGTACTTC
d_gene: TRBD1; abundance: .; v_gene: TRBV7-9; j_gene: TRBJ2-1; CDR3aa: CASSSPHRTGRSYNEQFF; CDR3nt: TGTGCCAGCAGCTCACCCCACCGGACAGGGCGCTCCTACAATGAGCAGTTCTTC
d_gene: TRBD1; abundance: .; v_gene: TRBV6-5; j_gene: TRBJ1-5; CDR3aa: CASRDGGTGNQPQHF; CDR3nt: TGTGCCAGCAGGGATGGGGGGACAGGCAATCAGCCCCAGCATTTT
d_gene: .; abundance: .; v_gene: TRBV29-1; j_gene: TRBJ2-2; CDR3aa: CSVAGGRSGELFF; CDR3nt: TGCAGCGTTGCCGGGGGTAGATCCGGGGAGCTGTTTTTT
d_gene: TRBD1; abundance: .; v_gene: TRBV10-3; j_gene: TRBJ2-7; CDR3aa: CAISDRDRGYEQYF; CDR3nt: TGTGCCATCAGTGACCGGGACAGGGGCTACGAGCAGTACTTC
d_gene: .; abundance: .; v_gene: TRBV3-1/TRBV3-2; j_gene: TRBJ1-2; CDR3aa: CASTTRSGFGYTF; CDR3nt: TGTGCCAGCACCACAAGGTCAGGGTTTGGCTACACCTTC
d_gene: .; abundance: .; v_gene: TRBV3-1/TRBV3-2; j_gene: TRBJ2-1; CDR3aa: CASSQLTTSRNEQFF; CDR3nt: TGTGCCAGCAGCCAACTAACGACTAGTAGAAATGAGCAGTTCTTC
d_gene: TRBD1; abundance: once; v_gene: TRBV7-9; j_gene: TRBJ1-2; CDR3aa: CASSFGQGEVYGYTF; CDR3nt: TGTGCCAGCAGCTTCGGGCAGGGGGAAGTCTATGGCTACACCTTC
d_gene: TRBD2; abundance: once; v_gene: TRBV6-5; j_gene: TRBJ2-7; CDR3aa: CASSYPSGRALEQYF; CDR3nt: TGTGCCAGCAGTTACCCCAGCGGGAGGGCCCTCGAGCAGTACTTC
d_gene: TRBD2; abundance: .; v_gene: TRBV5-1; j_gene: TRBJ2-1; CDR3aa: CASSYTLGLTRSYNEQFF; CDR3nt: TGCGCCAGCAGCTATACCCTGGGACTAACCCGCTCCTACAATGAGCAGTTCTTC